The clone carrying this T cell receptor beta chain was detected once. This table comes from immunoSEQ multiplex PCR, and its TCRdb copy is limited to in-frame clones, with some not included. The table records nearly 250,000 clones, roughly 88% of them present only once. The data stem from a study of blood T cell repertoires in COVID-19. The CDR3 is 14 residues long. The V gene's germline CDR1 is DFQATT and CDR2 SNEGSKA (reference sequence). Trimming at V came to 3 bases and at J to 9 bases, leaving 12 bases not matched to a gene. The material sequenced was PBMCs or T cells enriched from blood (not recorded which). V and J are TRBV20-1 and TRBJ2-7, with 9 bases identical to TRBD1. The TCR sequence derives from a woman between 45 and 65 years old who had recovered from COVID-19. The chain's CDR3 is CSASAPPGQGSQYF. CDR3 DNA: TGCAGTGCTAGTGCCCCTCCGGGACAGGGTTCGCAGTACTTC.